This TCR beta chain was obtained from a study of T-cell memory formation after mild COVID-19. This clonotype was seen only a few times. The CDR3 totals 16 residues. CDR1 is SGHKS and CDR2 is YYEKEE in the germline V gene (reference sequence). The ends were cut back, 2 bases at V and 4 bases at J, with 17 bases in the middle. Constant-segment primers and 5'RACE yielded cDNA libraries for TCR alpha and TCR beta, each carrying sample barcodes and UMIs. TCRdb itself ran the 5' RACE reads through MiXCR, one entry per CDR3 protein. The top ten hold 13% to 15% of the sample, which has 150,000 to 200,000 distinct CDR3 sequences, about 14% seen once.

The sample was PBMCs or a T cell subset sorted from them (not recorded which). V gene TRBV5-5 combines with J gene TRBJ2-3; the D gene is possibly TRBD1 (5 bases). This TCR was sampled from an adult woman who had mild COVID-19 (a few samples of this study predate the infection). Cell type and time point are not known. CDR3 residues: CASSFSGSVVADTQYF. In DNA form, the CDR3 reads TGTGCCAGCAGCTTCTCAGGGTCAGTTGTGGCAGATACGCAGTATTTT.